The T cell receptor (beta chain) under discussion was sequenced for a study of low-dose radiotherapy and immunotherapy resistance in tumors. As for the study in general: On an every-two-weeks schedule, patients received intravenous nivolumab 240 mg, along with ipilimumab 1 mg/kg every six weeks.

TRAV- and TRBV-specific primers, spanning alpha and beta chains, primed first-strand cDNA. Over about 18 PCR cycles, TCRs were amplified from a constant-region primer and V-primer adapter. The mRNA which had been isolated was amplified by in vitro transcription. TCRdb passed the reads through MiXCR, listing each CDR3 protein once. The sample lists 57,000 or so distinct CDR3 sequences, about 23% occurring once. This clonotype was picked up a small number of times. Specified time point: before trial treatment. Every donor was treated with nivolumab, ipilimumab, aspirin, low-dose cyclophosphamide and also low-dose radiotherapy. Inclusion covered patients whose advanced solid tumors lacked tumor-infiltrating lymphocytes. Trimming left V 2 bases short and J 3 bases short, with 13 bases between. CDR3 size: 15 residues. Germline assignment: CDR1 MNHNY and CDR2 SVGAGI (reference sequence).

Here the sequenced sample was PBMCs, taken before treatment. The source of this sequence is a male donor with prostate cancer. The rearrangement joins TRBV6-6 to TRBJ1-2, with a possible D match to TRBD1 (5 bases). CDR3 bases: TGTGCCAGCAGTTACCGGCCGGGGGGGGACTATGGCTACACCTTC. As protein: CASSYRPGGDYGYTF.